This T cell receptor (beta chain) was sequenced for a study of cytomegalovirus exposure and HLA in healthy donors. PCR was performed using 60 Vbeta and 13 Jbeta primers. The data were produced by immunoSEQ multiplex PCR, yet TCRdb's version contains in-frame clones alone and is incomplete. The sample contains under 200,000 clones, roughly 80% of which appear only once. The germline V gene encodes CDR1 MDHEN and CDR2 SYDVKM. V was trimmed by 10 bases and J by 3 bases, leaving 9 bases between them. This CDR3 spans 11 amino acids. The chain combines TRBV28 with TRBJ1-1; D is unresolved. The sample comprised PBMCs. The source of this sequence is a man younger than 35 in good health and CMV-seronegative. CDR3 coding DNA: TGTGCCATAATCCAGGACACTGAAGCTTTCTTT. It specifies CAIIQDTEAFF. Drawing the rest from reference TRBV28 and TRBJ1-1, the complete variable domain is DVKVTQSSRYLVKRTGEKVFLECVQDMDHENMFWYRQDPGLGLRLIYFSYDVKMKEKGDIPEGYSVSREKKERFSLILESASTNQTSMYLCAIIQDTEAFFGQGTRLTVV.